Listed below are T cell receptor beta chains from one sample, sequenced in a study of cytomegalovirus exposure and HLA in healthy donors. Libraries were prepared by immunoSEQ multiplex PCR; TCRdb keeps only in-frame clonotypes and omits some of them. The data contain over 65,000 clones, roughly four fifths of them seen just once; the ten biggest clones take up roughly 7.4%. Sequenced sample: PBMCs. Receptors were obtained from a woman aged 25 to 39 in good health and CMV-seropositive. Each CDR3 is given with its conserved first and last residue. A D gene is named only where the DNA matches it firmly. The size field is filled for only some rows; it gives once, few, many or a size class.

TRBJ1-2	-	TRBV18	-	TGTGCCAGCTCACCCCCAAACATGAACTATGGCTACACCTTC	CASSPPNMNYGYTF
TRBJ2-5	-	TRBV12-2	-	TGTGCAAGTCGCTTAGCGCTCACTAGCGGGAGGGCCGGGGAGACCCAGTACTTC	CASRLALTSGRAGETQYF
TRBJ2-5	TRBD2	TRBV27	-	TGTGCCAGCTCCTGGACTAGCGGGAGGGGAGAGACCCAGTACTTC	CASSWTSGRGETQYF
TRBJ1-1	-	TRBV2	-	TGTGCCAGCAGGGGGGGGGATGGGAACACTGAAGCTTTCTTT	CASRGGDGNTEAFF
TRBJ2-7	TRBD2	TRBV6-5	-	TGTGCCAGCAGTCGACTAGCGGGAGACCGCGAGCAGTACTTC	CASSRLAGDREQYF
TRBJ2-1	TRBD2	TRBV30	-	TGTGCCTGGGGGGGGACTAGCTCCTACAATGAGCAGTTCTTC	CAWGGTSSYNEQFF
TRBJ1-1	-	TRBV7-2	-	TGTGCCAGCAGCCAAAGGGGGGGGCGAAGGGCTGAAGCTTTCTTT	CASSQRGGRRAEAFF
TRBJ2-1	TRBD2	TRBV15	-	TGTGCCACCAGCACATTAAGACTAGCGGGAGCCCATGAGCAGTTCTTC	CATSTLRLAGAHEQFF
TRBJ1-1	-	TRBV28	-	TGTGCCAGCAGTTTAAAGGGGCGGCCCACTGAAGCTTTCTTT	CASSLKGRPTEAFF
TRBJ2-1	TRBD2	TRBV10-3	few	TGTGCCATCAGCCTCCAGACTAGCTGGGATGAGCAGTTCTTC	CAISLQTSWDEQFF
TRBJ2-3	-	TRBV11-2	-	TGTGCCAGCAGTAGTCGGTGGCGGGCCGGCACAGATACGCAGTATTTT	CASSSRWRAGTDTQYF
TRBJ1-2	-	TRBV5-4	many	TGTGCCAGCAGCTTGGTTCAGGGCGGTCGAGGCTACACCTTC	CASSLVQGGRGYTF
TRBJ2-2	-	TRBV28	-	TGTGCCAGCAGTTGGCTAGCCCAAGGCGGGGAGCTGTTTTTT	CASSWLAQGGELFF
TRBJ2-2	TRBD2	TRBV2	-	TGTGCCAGCAGAACCGGGACTAGAGGCCCCGGGGAGCTGTTTTTT	CASRTGTRGPGELFF
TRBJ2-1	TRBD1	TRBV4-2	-	TGTGCCAGCAGCCAAGATCATTTCGGGACAGGGGGCGAGCAGTTCTTC	CASSQDHFGTGGEQFF
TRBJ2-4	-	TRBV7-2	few	TGTGCCAGCAGCTTAGACCCTCTAATAGCCAAAAACATTCAGTACTTC	CASSLDPLIAKNIQYF
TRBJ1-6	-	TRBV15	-	TGTGCCACGACCTCGGGTTGGGATAATTCACCCCTCCACTTT	CATTSGWDNSPLHF
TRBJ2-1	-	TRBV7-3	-	TGTGCCAGCAGCTTGAGTCCTAGGGGTTACAATGAGCAGTTCTTC	CASSLSPRGYNEQFF
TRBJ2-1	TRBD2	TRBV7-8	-	TGTGCCAGCAGCCCCGGGAGACTAGCGGGATACAATGAGCAGTTCTTC	CASSPGRLAGYNEQFF
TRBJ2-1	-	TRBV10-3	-	TGTGCCATCAGTGAGTCTACCACAACTAGAGTCGCACGCGATGAGCAGTTCTTC	CAISESTTTRVARDEQFF
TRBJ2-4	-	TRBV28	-	TGTGCCAGCAGTCGGGGAGGACTACTAGCCAAAAACATTCAGTACTTC	CASSRGGLLAKNIQYF
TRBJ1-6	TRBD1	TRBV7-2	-	TGTGCCAGCAGCTTCCCGAGGACAGGTGGAAATTCACCCCTCCACTTT	CASSFPRTGGNSPLHF
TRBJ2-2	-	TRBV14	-	TGTGCCAGCAGCCAGGAGTCGTTAAACACCGGGGAGCTGTTTTTT	CASSQESLNTGELFF
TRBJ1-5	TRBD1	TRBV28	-	TGTGCCAGCAGCTTACAGGGGGAGGGCAATCAGCCCCAGCATTTT	CASSLQGEGNQPQHF
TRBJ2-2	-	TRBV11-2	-	TGTGCCAGCAGCTCTGGACTACCGAACACCGGGGAGCTGTTTTTT	CASSSGLPNTGELFF
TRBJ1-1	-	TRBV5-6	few	TGTGCCAGCAGCACCGGGACGGGGGACGCGGCTTTCTTT	CASSTGTGDAAFF
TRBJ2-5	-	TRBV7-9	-	TGTGCCAGCAGCTTTCGGGACACGCAAGAGACCCAGTACTTC	CASSFRDTQETQYF
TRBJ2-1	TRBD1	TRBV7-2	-	TGTGCCAGCAGCTCACCCGGGACAGGGGCTAGGTTCTTC	CASSSPGTGARFF
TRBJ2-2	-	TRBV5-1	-	TGCGCCAGCAGCTTGGCGACAGGCACCGGGGAGCTGTTTTTT	CASSLATGTGELFF
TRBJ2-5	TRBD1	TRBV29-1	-	TGCAGCGTTAAAGGGACAGTACAAGAGACCCAGTACTTC	CSVKGTVQETQYF
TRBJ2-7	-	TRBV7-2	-	TGTGCCAGCAGCTTAATATCGTGGCAGGGCTCCTACGAGCAGTACTTC	CASSLISWQGSYEQYF
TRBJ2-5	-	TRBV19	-	TGTGCCAGTCGCCAGGCGGGGGAGACCCAGTACTTC	CASRQAGETQYF
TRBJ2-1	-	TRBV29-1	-	TGCAGCGTTGAACGGTCTAATGAGCAGTTCTTC	CSVERSNEQFF
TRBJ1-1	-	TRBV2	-	TGTGCCAGCAGTGACGTTATCGGCACTGAAGCTTTCTTT	CASSDVIGTEAFF
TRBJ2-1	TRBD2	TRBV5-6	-	TGTGCCAGCAGCTTCACTAGCGGGAGGGCCAATGAGCAGTTCTTC	CASSFTSGRANEQFF
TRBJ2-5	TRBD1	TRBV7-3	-	TGTGCCAGCAGCTACCGGACAGGGGAGGAGACCCAGTACTTC	CASSYRTGEETQYF
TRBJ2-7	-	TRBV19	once	TGTGCCAGTAGGAAACAGGGTTCCGACGAGCAGTACTTC	CASRKQGSDEQYF
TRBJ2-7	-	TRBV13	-	TGTGCCAGCAGCCGACACTCCTACGAGCAGTACTTC	CASSRHSYEQYF
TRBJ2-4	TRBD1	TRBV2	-	TGTGCCTCCAAGGGACAGGGGAATCAAGCCAAAAACATTCAGTACTTC	CASKGQGNQAKNIQYF
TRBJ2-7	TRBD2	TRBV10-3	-	TGTGCCATCAGCCAAGGACTAGCGGGTTTCACGGACTTC	CAISQGLAGFTDF
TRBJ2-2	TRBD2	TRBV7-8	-	TGTGCCAGCAGTACTAGCGGGAGGACGAACACCGGGGAGCTGTTTTTT	CASSTSGRTNTGELFF
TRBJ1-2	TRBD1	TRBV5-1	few	TGCGCCAGCGGGACCGGGACAGGGCTATATGGCTACACCTTC	CASGTGTGLYGYTF
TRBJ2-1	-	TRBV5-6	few	TGTGCCAGCAGCTTTACAGGGTTACATGAGCAGTTCTTC	CASSFTGLHEQFF
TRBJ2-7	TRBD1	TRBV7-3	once	TGTGCCAGCAGCTTAACGGGGGACAGGGGCGAGGTTAGCTCCTACGAGCAGTACTTC	CASSLTGDRGEVSSYEQYF
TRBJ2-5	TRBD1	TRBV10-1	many	TGCGCCAGCAGTGACAGGGGGCAAGAGACCCAGTACTTC	CASSDRGQETQYF
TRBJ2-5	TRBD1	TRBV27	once	TGTGCCAGCAGGCCGACAGGGGTCAAGACCCAGTACTTC	CASRPTGVKTQYF
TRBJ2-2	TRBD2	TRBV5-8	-	TGTGCCAGCAGCCTTGACCGGGCGGGAGGCACCGGGGAGCTGTTTTTT	CASSLDRAGGTGELFF
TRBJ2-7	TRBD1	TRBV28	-	TGTGCCAGCAGTTGGGGCAGGGGGAGCGCCTACGAGCAGTACTTC	CASSWGRGSAYEQYF
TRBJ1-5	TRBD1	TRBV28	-	TGTGCCAGCAGTGATTCGGACAGGGGAAACAATCAGCCCCAGCATTTT	CASSDSDRGNNQPQHF
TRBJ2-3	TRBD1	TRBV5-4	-	TGTGCCAGCAGCGACAGGGCAGATACGCAGTATTTT	CASSDRADTQYF
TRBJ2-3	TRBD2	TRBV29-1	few	TGCAGCGCGGTACGGGAGGTCCGGGCAGATACGCAGTATTTT	CSAVREVRADTQYF
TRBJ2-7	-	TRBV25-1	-	TGTGCCAGCAGTGAGGAGGTAGCGGCCTACGAGCAGTACTTC	CASSEEVAAYEQYF
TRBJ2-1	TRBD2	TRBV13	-	TGTGCCAGCAGCTTCCCGGGGGGGGCCTACAATGAGCAGTTCTTC	CASSFPGGAYNEQFF
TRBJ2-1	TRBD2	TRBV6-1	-	TGTGCCAGCAGTGAAGAGGTGCCTAGCGGAGGCTCCTACAATGAGCAGTTCTTC	CASSEEVPSGGSYNEQFF
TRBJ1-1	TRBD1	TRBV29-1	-	TGCAGCGCAGGACAGGGCTCTGAAGCTTTCTTT	CSAGQGSEAFF
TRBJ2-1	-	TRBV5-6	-	TGTGCCAGCAGCTTGATTGGGGACTTAAGAAATGAGCAGTTCTTC	CASSLIGDLRNEQFF
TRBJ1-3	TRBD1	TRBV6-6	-	TGTGCCAGCAGTACAGGGGGAGGAAACACCATATATTTT	CASSTGGGNTIYF
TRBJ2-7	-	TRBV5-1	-	TGCGCCAGCACCGGGGAAGGGAGGTACGAGCAGTACTTC	CASTGEGRYEQYF